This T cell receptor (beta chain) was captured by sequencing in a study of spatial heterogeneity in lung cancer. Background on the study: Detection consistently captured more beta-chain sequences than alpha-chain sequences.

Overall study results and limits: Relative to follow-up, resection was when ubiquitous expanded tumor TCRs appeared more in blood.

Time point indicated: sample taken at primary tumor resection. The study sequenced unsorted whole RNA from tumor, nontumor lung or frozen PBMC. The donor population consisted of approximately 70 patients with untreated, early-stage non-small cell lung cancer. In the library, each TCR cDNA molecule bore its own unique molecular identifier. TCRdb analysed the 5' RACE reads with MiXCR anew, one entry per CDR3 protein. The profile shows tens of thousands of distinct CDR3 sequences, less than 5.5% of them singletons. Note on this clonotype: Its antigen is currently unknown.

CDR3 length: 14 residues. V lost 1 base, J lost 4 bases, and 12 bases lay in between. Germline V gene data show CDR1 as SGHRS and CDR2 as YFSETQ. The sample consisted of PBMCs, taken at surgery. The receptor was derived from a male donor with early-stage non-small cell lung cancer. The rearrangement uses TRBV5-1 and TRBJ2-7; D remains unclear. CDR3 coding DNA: TGCGCCAGCAGCTTGACAGTAACTTCGTACGAGCAGTACTTC. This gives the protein CASSLTVTSYEQYF.